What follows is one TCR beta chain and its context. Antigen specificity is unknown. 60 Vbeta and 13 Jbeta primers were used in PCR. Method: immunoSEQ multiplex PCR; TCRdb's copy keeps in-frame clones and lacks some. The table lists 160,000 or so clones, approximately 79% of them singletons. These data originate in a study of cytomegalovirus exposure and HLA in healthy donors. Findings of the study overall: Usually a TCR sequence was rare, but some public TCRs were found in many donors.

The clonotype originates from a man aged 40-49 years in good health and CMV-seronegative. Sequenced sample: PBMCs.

The CDR3 DNA is TGCGCCAGCAGCTTGGAACCAGGACAGGGGCCCCAAGCTTTCTTT. Protein product: CASSLEPGQGPQAFF. This rearrangement joins TRBV5-1 to TRBJ1-1; 9 nucleotides match TRBD1. The CDR3 consists of 15 residues. CDR1 SGHRS and CDR2 YFSETQ come from the germline V gene. With V trimmed by 0 bases and J by 9 bases, 9 bases remained unmatched.